One sample yielded the 12 T cell receptor beta chains listed below, sequenced in a study of PD-1 blockade in classical Hodgkin lymphoma. The repertoire was sequenced with immunoSEQ multiplex PCR; TCRdb's copy has only in-frame clones and lacks some. The sample lists tens of thousands of clones, more than 80% occurring once. Time point reported: cycle 4 day 1 (C4D1), after more than 5 weeks of nivolumab. After autologous stem cell transplantation all patients relapsed, and prior brentuximab vedotin exposure differed between cohorts. This specimen consisted of peripheral blood mononuclear cells (PBMCs), obtained before the fourth cycle of nivolumab. These receptors came from a human donor with classical Hodgkin lymphoma.

J is TRBJ2-7 and V is TRBV19; D not certain. Trimming pared 6 bases from V and 3 bases from J, leaving 12 bases between. The CDR3 runs to 13 residues. CDR1 is LNHDA and CDR2 is SQIVND in the germline V gene (reference sequence). As DNA, the CDR3 is TGTGCCAGTAGCACTCTGGGTTTCTACGAGCAGTACTTC. Its protein is CASSTLGFYEQYF.

The V call is TRBV13, the J call TRBJ2-3, with a weak D call TRBD1 (6 bases). Trimming pared 0 bases from V and 2 bases from J, leaving 12 bases between. Germline CDR1 is PRHDT and CDR2 is FYEKMQ (reference sequence). The CDR3 has 16 amino acids. CDR3 coding DNA: TGTGCCAGCAGCTTAGGAGTGGGGGCGATCACAGATACGCAGTATTTT. It yields the protein CASSLGVGAITDTQYF.

The chain joins TRBV4-2 to TRBJ1-4, with 11 nucleotides matching TRBD1. The CDR3 sequence is 18 residues long. Looked up from germline, CDR1 is LGHNA and CDR2 is YNFKEQ. Trimming removed 4 bases from V and 3 bases from J; junction bases left unmatched: 10. The CDR3 loop is CASSPYKGQGASNEKLFF. CDR3 coding DNA: TGTGCCAGCAGCCCATACAAAGGACAGGGGGCCTCTAATGAAAAACTGTTTTTT.

The CDR3 coding sequence is TGTGCCAGCAGAGGGGGTAGTACTGAAGCTTTCTTT. It translates to CASRGGSTEAFF. The J gene is TRBJ1-1, the V gene TRBV27; possible D gene TRBD1, 6 bases. Between the trimmed V and J ends, which lost 6 bases and 5 bases, there was a span of 10 bases. The germline CDR1 and CDR2 sequences are MNHEY and SMNVEV (reference sequence). This CDR3 contains 12 residues.

This chain uses TRBV6-1 with TRBJ2-1; weak D call: TRBD2 (5 bases). The CDR3 is 13 residues long. V was clipped by 5 bases and J by 10 bases, with 15 bases between them. Germline CDR1 and CDR2: MNHNS and SASEGT. The CDR3 DNA is TGTGCCAGCAGTAGCGACCTGCGAGGGGAGCAGTTCTTC. It yields the protein CASSSDLRGEQFF.

V usage is TRBV9 and J usage is TRBJ1-1; tentative D call: TRBD1 (5 bases). V was cut by 10 bases and J by 4 bases, with 17 bases left in between. Germline CDR1 and CDR2: SGDLS and YYNGEE. The CDR3 has 13 residues. This CDR3 is CASSRGLITEAFF. Written as DNA, the CDR3 is TGTGCCTCCTCTAGGGGTTTAATCACTGAAGCTTTCTTT. The full variable domain, with the rest looked up from reference TRBV9 and TRBJ1-1, is DSGVTQTPKHLITATGQRVTLRCSPRSGDLSVYWYQQSLDQGLQFLIQYYNGEERAKGNILERFSAQQFPDLHSELNLSSLELGDSALYFCASSRGLITEAFFGQGTRLTVV.

J is TRBJ1-5 and V is TRBV29-1; D is unclear. In germline, CDR1 is SQVTM, CDR2 ANQGSEA. The germline V and J ends were trimmed by 7 bases and 4 bases, with 11 bases remaining between them. The CDR3 consists of 12 residues. The CDR3 DNA reads TGCAGCGGCGGGGAGTTTAATCAGCCCCAGCATTTT. Its translation: CSGGEFNQPQHF.

The genes are TRBV20-1 and TRBJ2-5, with D possibly matching TRBD2 (6 bases). Germline lookup yields CDR1 DFQATT and CDR2 SNEGSKA (reference sequence). The germline V and J ends were trimmed by 5 bases and 7 bases, with 11 bases remaining between them. There are 11 residues in the CDR3. The CDR3 sequence: CSAGVEGTQYF. The CDR3 DNA is TGCAGTGCTGGGGTGGAGGGGACCCAGTACTTC.

The chain recombines TRBV13 with TRBJ2-1; D remains unclear. CDR1 and CDR2 (germline): PRHDT, FYEKMQ (reference sequence). The length of the CDR3 is 19 residues. With 0 bases removed from V and 7 bases from J, the gap between germline ends came to 25 bases. CDR3 coding DNA: TGTGCCAGCAGCTTAGGGGTGTCCACGATACCGGGCGGCGGAAATGAGCAGTTCTTC. Translation: CASSLGVSTIPGGGNEQFF.

J is TRBJ2-7 and V is TRBV2, with D perhaps TRBD2 (5 bases). The V gene lost 8 bases and the J gene lost 0 bases, with 8 bases spanning the gap. The CDR3 is made up of 12 amino acids. The V gene's germline CDR1 is SNHLY and CDR2 FYNNEI. CDR3 bases: TGTGCCAGCCGCGGAGGCTCCTACGAGCAGTACTTC. It yields the protein CASRGGSYEQYF.

The CDR3 region has the DNA TGTGCCAGCAGCGTTTCGGGGGGAGATACGCAGTATTTT. Translating it yields CASSVSGGDTQYF. The J gene is TRBJ2-3, the V gene TRBV5-6, with TRBD2 matching over 7 bases. Germline assignment: CDR1 SGHDT and CDR2 YYEEEE. The V segment lost 4 bases and the J segment 5 bases; nucleotides outside the gene matches: 4. CDR3 length: 13 residues.

The V gene is TRBV7-2, the J gene TRBJ1-6; 7 nucleotides match TRBD1. The CDR3 consists of 12 residues. The junction had 5 bases not matched to a gene; V was cut back by 11 bases and J by 7 bases. The V gene's germline CDR1 is SGHTA and CDR2 FQGNSA. The CDR3 reads CAGGTENSPLHF. As DNA, the CDR3 is TGTGCCGGGGGGACAGAGAATTCACCCCTCCACTTT.